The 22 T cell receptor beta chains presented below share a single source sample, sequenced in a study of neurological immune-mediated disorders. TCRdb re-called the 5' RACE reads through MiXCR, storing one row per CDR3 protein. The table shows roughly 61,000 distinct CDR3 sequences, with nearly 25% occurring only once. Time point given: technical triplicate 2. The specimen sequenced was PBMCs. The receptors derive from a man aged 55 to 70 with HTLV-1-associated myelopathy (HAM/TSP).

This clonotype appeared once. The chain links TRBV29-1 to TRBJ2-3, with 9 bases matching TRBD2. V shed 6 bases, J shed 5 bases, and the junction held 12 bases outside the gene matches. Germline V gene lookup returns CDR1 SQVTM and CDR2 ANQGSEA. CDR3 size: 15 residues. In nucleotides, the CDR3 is TGCAGCGTCGAGGGGGCGGGAGGGCTCAGAGATACGCAGTATTTT. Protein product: CSVEGAGGLRDTQYF.

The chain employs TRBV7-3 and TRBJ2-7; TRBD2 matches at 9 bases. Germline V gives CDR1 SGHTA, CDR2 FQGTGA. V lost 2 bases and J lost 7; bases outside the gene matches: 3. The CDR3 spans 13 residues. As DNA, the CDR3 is TGTGCCAGCAGCTTAGCGGGGGGGGCGGAGCAGTACTTC. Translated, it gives CASSLAGGAEQYF.

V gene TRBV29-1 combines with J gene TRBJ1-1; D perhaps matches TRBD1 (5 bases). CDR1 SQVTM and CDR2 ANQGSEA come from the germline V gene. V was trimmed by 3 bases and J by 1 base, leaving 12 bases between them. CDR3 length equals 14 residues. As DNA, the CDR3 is TGCAGCGTTGATCCGTCAGGGAAGAACACTGAAGCTTTCTTT. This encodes CSVDPSGKNTEAFF.

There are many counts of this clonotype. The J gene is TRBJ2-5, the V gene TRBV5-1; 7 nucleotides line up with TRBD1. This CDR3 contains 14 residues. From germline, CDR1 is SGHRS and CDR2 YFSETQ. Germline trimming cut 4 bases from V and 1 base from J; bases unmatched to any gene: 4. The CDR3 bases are TGCGCCAGCAGCACCGGGACAGCCCAAGAGACCCAGTACTTC. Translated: CASSTGTAQETQYF.

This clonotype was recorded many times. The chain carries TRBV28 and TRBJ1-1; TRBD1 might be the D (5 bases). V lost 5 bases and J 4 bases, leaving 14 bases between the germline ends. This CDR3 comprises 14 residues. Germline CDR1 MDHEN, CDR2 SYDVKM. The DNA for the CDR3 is TGTGCCAGCAGTCTCCGAGGGGCAGGCACTGAAGCTTTCTTT. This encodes CASSLRGAGTEAFF.

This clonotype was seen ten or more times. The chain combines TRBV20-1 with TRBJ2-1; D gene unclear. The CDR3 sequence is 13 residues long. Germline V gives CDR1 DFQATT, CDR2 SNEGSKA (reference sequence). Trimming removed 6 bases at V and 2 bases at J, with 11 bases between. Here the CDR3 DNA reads TGCAGTGCGCTCTCTAGAGCCTACAATGAGCAGTTCTTC. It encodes CSALSRAYNEQFF.

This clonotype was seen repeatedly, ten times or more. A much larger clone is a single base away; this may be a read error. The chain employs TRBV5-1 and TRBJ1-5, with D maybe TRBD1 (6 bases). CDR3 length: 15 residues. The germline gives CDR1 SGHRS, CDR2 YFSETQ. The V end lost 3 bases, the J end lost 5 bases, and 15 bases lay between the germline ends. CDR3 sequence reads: CASSSGGGLDQPQHF. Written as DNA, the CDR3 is TGCGCCAGCAGCTCGGGAGGGGGGCTCGATCAGCCCCAGCATTTT.

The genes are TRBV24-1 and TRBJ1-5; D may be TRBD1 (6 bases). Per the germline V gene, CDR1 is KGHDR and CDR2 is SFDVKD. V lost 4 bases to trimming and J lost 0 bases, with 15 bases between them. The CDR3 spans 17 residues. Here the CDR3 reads CATSEGLGGHSNQPQHF. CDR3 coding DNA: TGTGCCACCAGTGAGGGTCTCGGGGGACATAGCAATCAGCCCCAGCATTTT.

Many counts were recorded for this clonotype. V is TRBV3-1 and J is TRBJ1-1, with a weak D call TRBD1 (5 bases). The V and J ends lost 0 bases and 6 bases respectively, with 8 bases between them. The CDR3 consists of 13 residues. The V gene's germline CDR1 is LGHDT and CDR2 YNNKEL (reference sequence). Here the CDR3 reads CASSQDWGPEAFF. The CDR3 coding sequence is TGTGCCAGCAGCCAAGATTGGGGACCTGAAGCTTTCTTT.

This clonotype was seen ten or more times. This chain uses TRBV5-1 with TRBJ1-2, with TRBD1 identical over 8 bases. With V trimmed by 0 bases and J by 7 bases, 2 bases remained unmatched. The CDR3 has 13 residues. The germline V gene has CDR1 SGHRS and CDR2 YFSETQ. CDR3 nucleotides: TGCGCCAGCAGCTTGGCAGGGGGCTCTGGCTACACCTTC. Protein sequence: CASSLAGGSGYTF.

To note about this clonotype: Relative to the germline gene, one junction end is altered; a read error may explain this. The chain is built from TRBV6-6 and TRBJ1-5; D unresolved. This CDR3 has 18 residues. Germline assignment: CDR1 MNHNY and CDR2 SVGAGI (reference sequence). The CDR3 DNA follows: TGTGTCAGCAGTTACTCGACACGGGGTGGTTGGGTCGGGCAGCCCCAGCATTTT. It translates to CVSSYSTRGGWVGQPQHF.

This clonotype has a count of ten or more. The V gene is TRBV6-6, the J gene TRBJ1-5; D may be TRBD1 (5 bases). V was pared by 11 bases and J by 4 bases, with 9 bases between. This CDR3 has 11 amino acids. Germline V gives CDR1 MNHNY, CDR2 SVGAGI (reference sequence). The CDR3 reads CAGGVNQPQHF. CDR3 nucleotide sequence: TGTGCCGGGGGGGTAAATCAGCCCCAGCATTTT.

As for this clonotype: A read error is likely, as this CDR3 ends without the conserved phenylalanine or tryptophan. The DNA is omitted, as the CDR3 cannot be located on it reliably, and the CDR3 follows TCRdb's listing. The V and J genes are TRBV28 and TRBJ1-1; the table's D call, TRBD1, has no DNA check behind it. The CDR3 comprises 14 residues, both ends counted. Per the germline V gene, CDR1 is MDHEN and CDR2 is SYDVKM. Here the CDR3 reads CASSTTGGPDEAIL.

The CDR3 nucleotides read TGCAGTGCTAGAGATTCGGGTGAGCCCAGAGTGCGGTACTTC. Its protein product is CSARDSGEPRVRYF. The chain combines TRBV20-1 with TRBJ2-7, with D unresolved. Trimming stripped 0 bases from V and 12 bases from J, with 21 bases between. Germline V gives CDR1 DFQATT, CDR2 SNEGSKA (reference sequence). The length of the CDR3 is 14 residues.

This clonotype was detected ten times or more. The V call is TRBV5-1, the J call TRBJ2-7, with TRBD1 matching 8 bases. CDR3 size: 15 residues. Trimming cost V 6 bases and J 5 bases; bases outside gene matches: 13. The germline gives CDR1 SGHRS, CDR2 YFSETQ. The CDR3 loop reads CASTNKPGGLDEQYF. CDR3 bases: TGCGCCAGCACAAATAAGCCAGGGGGCCTAGACGAGCAGTACTTC.

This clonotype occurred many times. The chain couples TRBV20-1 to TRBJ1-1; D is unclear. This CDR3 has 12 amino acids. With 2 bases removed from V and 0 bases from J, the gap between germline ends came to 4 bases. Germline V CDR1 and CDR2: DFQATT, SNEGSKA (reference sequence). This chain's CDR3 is CSARPLNTEAFF. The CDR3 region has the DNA TGCAGTGCTAGACCGCTGAACACTGAAGCTTTCTTT.

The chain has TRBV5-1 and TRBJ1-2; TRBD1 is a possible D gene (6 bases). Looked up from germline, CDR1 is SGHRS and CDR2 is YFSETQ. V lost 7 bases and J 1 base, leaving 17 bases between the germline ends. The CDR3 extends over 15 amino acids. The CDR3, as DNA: TGCGCCAGCGCATGGGGGCAGCGCCTTAACTATGGCTACACCTTC. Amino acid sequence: CASAWGQRLNYGYTF.

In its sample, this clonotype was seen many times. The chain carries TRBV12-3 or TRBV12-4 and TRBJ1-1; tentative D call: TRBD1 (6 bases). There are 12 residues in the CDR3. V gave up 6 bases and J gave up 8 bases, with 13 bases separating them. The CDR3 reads CASSPGGGEAFF. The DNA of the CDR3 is TGTGCCAGCAGCCCGGGCGGGGGCGAAGCTTTCTTT.

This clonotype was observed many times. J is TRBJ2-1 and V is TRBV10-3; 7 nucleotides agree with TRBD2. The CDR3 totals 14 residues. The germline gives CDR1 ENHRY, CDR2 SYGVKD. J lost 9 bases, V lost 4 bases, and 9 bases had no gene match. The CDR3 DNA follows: TGTGCCATCAGTGTAAGCGGGGCGTCGCCTGAGCAGTTCTTC. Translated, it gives CAISVSGASPEQFF.

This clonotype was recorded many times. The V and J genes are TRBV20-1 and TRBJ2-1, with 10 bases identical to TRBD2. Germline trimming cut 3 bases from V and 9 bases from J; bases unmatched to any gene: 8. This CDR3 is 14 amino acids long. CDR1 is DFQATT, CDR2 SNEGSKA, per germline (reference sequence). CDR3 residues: CSARRAGGVGEQFF. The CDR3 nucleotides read TGCAGTGCTAGGCGAGCGGGAGGGGTCGGTGAGCAGTTCTTC.

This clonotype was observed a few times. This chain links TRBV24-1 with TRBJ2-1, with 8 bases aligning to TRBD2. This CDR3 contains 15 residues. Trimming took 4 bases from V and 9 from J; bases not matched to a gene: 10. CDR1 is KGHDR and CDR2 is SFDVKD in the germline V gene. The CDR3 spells CATSDGRTSIGEQFF. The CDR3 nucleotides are TGTGCCACCAGTGACGGTCGGACTAGCATCGGTGAGCAGTTCTTC.

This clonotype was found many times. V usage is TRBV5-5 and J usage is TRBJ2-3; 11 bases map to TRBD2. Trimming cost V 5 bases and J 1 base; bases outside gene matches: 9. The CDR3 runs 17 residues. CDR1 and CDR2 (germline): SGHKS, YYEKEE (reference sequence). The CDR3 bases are TGTGCCAGCAGGCAAGGGACTAGCGGTTGGGGCACAGATACGCAGTATTTT. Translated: CASRQGTSGWGTDTQYF.